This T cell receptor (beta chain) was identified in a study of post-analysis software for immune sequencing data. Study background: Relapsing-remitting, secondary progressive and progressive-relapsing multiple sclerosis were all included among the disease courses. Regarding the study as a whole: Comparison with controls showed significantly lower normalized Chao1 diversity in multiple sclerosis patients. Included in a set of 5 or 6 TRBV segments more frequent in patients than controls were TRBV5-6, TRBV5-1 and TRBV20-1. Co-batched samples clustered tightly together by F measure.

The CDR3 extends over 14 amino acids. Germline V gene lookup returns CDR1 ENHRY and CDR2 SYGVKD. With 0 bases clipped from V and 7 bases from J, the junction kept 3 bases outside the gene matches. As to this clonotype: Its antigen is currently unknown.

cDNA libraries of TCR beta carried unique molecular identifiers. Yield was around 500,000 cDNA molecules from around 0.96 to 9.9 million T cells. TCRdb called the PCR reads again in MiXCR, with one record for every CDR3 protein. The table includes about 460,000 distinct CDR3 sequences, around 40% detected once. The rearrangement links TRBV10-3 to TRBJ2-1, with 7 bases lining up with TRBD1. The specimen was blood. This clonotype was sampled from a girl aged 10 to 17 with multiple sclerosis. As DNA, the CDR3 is TGTGCCATCAGTGAGTCGGGACAGAATAATGAGCAGTTCTTC. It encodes CAISESGQNNEQFF.